The clone carrying this T cell receptor (beta chain) was seen only a few times. This record belongs to a study of identical twins. From the 5' RACE reads, TCRdb called clonotypes with MiXCR, one entry per CDR3 protein. The repertoire holds 650,000 to 750,000 distinct CDR3 sequences, with 21% as singletons. J was trimmed by 2 bases and V by 2 bases; bases with no gene match: 17. CDR3 length equals 20 residues. From germline, CDR1 is SGHAT and CDR2 FQNNGV. This sample was shared with a second study, whose subject was T cells expressing NK-cell markers. That publication notes: Topping the CD3+CD56-NKG2C+ fraction as well were these clonotypes, in several donors.

The receptor's source is a woman aged 18-29 years in good health. Specimen: PBMCs. This chain connects TRBV11-2 to TRBJ2-7, with 11 bases fitting TRBD2. The CDR3 bases are TGTGCCAGCAGCTTAAGGGTCGTGGCTAGCGGGAGGCTCAATACCTACGAGCAGTACTTC. Amino acids: CASSLRVVASGRLNTYEQYF.